The clone carrying this TCR beta chain was recorded only once. The CDR3 consists of 14 residues. Germline V gene data show CDR1 as MNHEY and CDR2 as SMNVEV (reference sequence). With 2 bases clipped from V and 6 bases from J, the junction kept 2 bases outside the gene matches. With random hexamers, reverse transcription was performed on roughly 0.45 to 1 ug of RNA. From the immunoSEQ multiplex PCR reads, TCRdb called clonotypes with MiXCR, one entry per CDR3 protein. Seen here are about 180,000 distinct CDR3 sequences, 85% to 95% observed once, and the top ten hold 0.15% to 0.2%. This entry belongs to a study of CD8 T cells in Susac syndrome. Multiple sclerosis controls were treatment-naive patients with stable or active relapsing-remitting disease.

Sequencing was performed on CD8+ T cells from PBMCs. J is TRBJ2-7 and V is TRBV27; 12 nucleotides match TRBD2. The clonotype originates from a human donor with multiple sclerosis. The chain's CDR3 is CASSLTSGRPEQYF. The CDR3 DNA sequence: TGTGCCAGCAGTTTAACTAGCGGGAGGCCCGAGCAGTACTTC.